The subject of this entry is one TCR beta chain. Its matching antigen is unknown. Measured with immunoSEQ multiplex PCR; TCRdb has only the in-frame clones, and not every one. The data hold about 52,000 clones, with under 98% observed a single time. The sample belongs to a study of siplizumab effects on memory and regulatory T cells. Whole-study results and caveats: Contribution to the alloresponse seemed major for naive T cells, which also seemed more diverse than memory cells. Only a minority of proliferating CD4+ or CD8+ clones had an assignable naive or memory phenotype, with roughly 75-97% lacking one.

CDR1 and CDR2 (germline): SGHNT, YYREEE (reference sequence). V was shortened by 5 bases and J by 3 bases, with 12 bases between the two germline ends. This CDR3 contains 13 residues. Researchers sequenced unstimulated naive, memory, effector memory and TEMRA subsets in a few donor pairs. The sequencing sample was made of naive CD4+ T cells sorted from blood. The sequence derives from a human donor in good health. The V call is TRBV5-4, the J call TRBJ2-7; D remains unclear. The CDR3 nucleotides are TGTGCCAGCAGTAGGGCCCGCGACTACGAGCAGTACTTC. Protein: CASSRARDYEQYF.